This record covers a single TCR beta chain. Trimming removed 1 base at V and 2 bases at J, with 12 bases between. Germline V gene sequence: CDR1 SGHTA, CDR2 FQGNSA. This CDR3 spans 15 amino acids. The data were obtained in a study of blood T cells in healthy people across ages. Next came a second PCR, run for about 7 to 12 cycles, which used a sample-barcoded 5' primer along with a J-beta primer mix. Every cDNA was tagged by a template-switch adaptor with 12 random nucleotides. TCRdb called the 5' RACE reads again in MiXCR, with one record for every CDR3 protein. The table lists 890,000 or so distinct CDR3 sequences, approximately 65% of them singletons.

The rearrangement joins TRBV7-2 to TRBJ2-7; no firm D call. Sequenced material: blood. This sequence was found in a man aged 25 to 45 in good health. The DNA of the CDR3 is TGTGCCAGCAGCTTAGTAAACGACCCAACCTACGAGCAGTACTTC. As protein: CASSLVNDPTYEQYF.